These 2 T cell receptor beta chains were all obtained from the same sample, sequenced in a study of cytomegalovirus exposure and HLA in healthy donors. It was with 60 Vbeta and 13 Jbeta primers that the PCR ran. Sequenced by immunoSEQ multiplex PCR; TCRdb stores in-frame clones only, minus some. This table has some 150,000 clones, 80% appearing once. The material sequenced was PBMCs. The receptors originated from a male donor in good health and CMV-seronegative.

This chain uses TRBV4-1 with TRBJ1-2; TRBD1 matches at 8 bases. The V segment lost 6 bases and the J segment 6 bases; nucleotides outside the gene matches: 15. This CDR3 is 16 amino acids long. Germline V gene sequence: CDR1 MGHRA, CDR2 YSYEKL. CDR3 region: CASSHIPGQAEDGYTF. In DNA form, the CDR3 reads TGCGCCAGCAGTCATATTCCGGGACAGGCTGAGGATGGCTACACCTTC.

This clone has only a few counts. The rearrangement links TRBV29-1 to TRBJ2-5; D ambiguous. This CDR3 has 12 residues. Germline values: CDR1 SQVTM, CDR2 ANQGSEA. V gave up 1 base and J gave up 7 bases, with 10 bases separating them. The chain's CDR3 is CSVEGFPGTQYF. CDR3 DNA: TGCAGCGTTGAAGGGTTCCCCGGGACCCAGTACTTC.